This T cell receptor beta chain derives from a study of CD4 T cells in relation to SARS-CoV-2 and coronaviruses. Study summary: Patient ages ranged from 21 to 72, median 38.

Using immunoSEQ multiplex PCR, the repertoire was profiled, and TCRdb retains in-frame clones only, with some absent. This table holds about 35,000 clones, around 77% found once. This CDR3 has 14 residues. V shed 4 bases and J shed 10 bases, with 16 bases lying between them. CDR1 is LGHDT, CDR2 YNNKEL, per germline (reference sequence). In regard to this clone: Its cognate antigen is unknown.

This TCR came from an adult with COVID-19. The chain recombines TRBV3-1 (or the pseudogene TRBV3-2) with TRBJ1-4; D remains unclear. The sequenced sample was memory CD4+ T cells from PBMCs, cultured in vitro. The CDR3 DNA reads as TGTGCCAGCAGCCTCCGGGAAAAAATGGGAAAACTGTTTTTT. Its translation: CASSLREKMGKLFF.